This T cell receptor (beta chain) was sequenced in a study of shared clonotypes between healthy human individuals. Study results and limitations: Among donors, clonotype sharing was expected to be affected by sequencing depth.

The CDR3 covers 14 residues. With 4 bases removed from V and 4 bases from J, the gap between germline ends came to 14 bases. Germline lookup yields CDR1 SGDLS and CDR2 YYNGEE. Several immunoSEQ plates held equal portions of the genomic DNA taken from each subset. About 32,000 T cell genomes (roughly 310 ng DNA) went into each PBMC replicate. The authors sequenced unsorted PBMC DNA on ten immunoSEQ deep assay plates. Repertoires were generated with immunoSEQ multiplex PCR, while TCRdb's copy carries only in-frame clones and drops some. The data contain some 490,000 clones, around 73% of them singletons. Worth noting for this clone: Its antigen is unidentified.

The TCR comes from a woman in her thirties or forties in good health. Some clones in this sample may be carry-over from other donors' samples. The chain uses TRBV9 and TRBJ2-5, with D perhaps TRBD1 (7 bases). Source material: PBMCs. CDR3 DNA sequence: TGTGCCAGCAGCCCCGGAGGGGGCCGAGAGACCCAGTACTTC. This sequence encodes CASSPGGGRETQYF.